Described below is a single T cell receptor (beta chain) sequence and its context. Antigen: not known. This record belongs to a study of vaccination effects on CD4 cells after COVID-19. In germline, CDR1 is SGHRS, CDR2 YFSETQ. V lost 0 bases and J 4 bases, leaving 12 bases between the germline ends. The CDR3 consists of 15 residues. Whole-study findings and limits: Healthy vaccinees showed cross-reactivity with common cold coronaviruses in only 1 of 255 vaccine-induced clones. Few convalescent patients, and no early post-infection timepoints, were available to the study.

Before any sequencing was done, the ViraFEST assay used viral peptide pools to expand antigen-specific CD4+ T cells. Cells that had been cultured for approximately eleven days were the source of isolated CD4+ T cells. Nucleocapsid antibody tests were negative, and the vaccine recipients had no prior SARS-CoV-2 infection. The data were produced by immunoSEQ multiplex PCR, yet TCRdb's version contains in-frame clones alone and is incomplete. This table holds just under 65,000 clones, 75% found once. V and J are TRBV5-1 and TRBJ2-3; no reliable D call. The source is a human donor who received a COVID-19 vaccine. The specimen comprised CD4+ T cells from PBMCs cultured with HCoV-OC43 spike peptides, sampled before COVID-19 vaccination. Subset described: HCoV-OC43 spike overlapping peptide pool stimulation. Here the CDR3 reads CASSLVVSSPDTQYF. CDR3 DNA sequence: TGCGCCAGCAGCTTGGTAGTGAGTTCCCCAGATACGCAGTATTTT.